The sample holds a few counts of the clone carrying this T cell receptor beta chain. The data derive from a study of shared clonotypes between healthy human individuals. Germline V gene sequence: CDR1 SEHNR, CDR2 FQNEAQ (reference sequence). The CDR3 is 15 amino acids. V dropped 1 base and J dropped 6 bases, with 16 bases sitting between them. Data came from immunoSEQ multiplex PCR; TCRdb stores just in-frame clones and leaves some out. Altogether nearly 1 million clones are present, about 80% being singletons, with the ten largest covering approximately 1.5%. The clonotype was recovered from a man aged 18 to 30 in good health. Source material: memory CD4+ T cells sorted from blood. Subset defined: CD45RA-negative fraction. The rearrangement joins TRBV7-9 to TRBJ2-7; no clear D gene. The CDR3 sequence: CASSLGAESGVEQYF. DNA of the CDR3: TGTGCCAGCAGCTTAGGGGCAGAAAGTGGCGTCGAGCAGTACTTC.